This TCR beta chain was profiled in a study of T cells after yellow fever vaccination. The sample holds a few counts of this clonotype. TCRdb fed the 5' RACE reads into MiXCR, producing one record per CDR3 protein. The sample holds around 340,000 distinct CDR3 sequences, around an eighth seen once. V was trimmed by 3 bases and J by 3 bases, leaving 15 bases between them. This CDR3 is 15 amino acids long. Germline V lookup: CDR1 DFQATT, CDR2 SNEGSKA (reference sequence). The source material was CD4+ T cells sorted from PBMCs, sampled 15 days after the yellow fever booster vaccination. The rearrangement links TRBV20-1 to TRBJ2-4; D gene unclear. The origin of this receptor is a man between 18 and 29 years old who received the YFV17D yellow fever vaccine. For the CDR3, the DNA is TGCAGTGCTAGTGATGTTCACCGAATCAAAAACATTCAGTACTTC. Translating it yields CSASDVHRIKNIQYF.